This T cell receptor (beta chain) was observed in a study of patients and donors after allogeneic stem cell transplantation. This clonotype was recorded a few times. TCRdb reanalysed the RT-PCR reads using MiXCR and keeps one entry per CDR3 protein. This sample has approximately 210,000 distinct CDR3 sequences, with around two fifths found just once. Sequenced material: blood, either unsorted or a sorted T cell fraction (not recorded which). The sequence was obtained from a human donor who was either an allogeneic HSCT recipient or a stem cell or donor lymphocyte infusion donor (not recorded which). It is not recorded whose cells these are; they may come from a transplant donor.

CDR3 residues: CASQTSLNTEAFF. CDR3 nucleotides: TGTGCCAGTCAGACGTCGCTGAACACTGAAGCTTTCTTT. V usage is TRBV19 and J usage is TRBJ1-1; D ambiguous. The CDR3 sequence is 13 residues long. The V end lost 8 bases, the J end lost 0 bases, and 10 bases lay between the germline ends. The germline V gene encodes CDR1 LNHDA and CDR2 SQIVND (reference sequence).